This T cell receptor (beta chain) emerged from a study of blood T cell repertoires in COVID-19. The CDR3 totals 15 residues. Germline V gene data show CDR1 as SGHRS and CDR2 as YFSETQ. Trimming cost V 5 bases and J 4 bases; bases outside gene matches: 9. Sequencing used immunoSEQ multiplex PCR; TCRdb keeps in-frame clones, though not all of them. The profile shows 100,000 to 120,000 clones, around four fifths of them singletons. The rearrangement uses TRBV5-1 and TRBJ1-5; TRBD1 matches 7 bases. Sequencing used peripheral blood. The receptor comes from a woman in her 70s with acute or convalescent COVID-19. The CDR3 sequence is CASRLGTELNQPQHF. CDR3 bases: TGCGCCAGCAGACTCGGGACAGAACTTAATCAGCCCCAGCATTTT. Full variable domain (remainder filled in from reference TRBV5-1 and TRBJ1-5): KAGVTQTPRYLIKTRGQQVTLSCSPISGHRSVSWYQQTPGQGLQFLFEYFSETQRNKGNFPGRFSGRQFSNSRSEMNVSTLELGDSALYLCASRLGTELNQPQHFGDGTRLSIL.